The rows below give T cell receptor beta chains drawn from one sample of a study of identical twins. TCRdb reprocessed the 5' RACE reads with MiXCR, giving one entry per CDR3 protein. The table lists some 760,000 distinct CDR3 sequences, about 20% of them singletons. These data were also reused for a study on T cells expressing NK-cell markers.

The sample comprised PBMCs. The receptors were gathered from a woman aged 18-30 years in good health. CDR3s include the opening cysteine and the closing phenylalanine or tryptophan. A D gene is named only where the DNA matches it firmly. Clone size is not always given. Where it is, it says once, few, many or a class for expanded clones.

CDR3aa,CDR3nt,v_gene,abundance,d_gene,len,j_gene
CASSQVGAQHAEAFF,TGTGCCAGCAGCCAAGTAGGGGCGCAACACGCTGAAGCTTTCTTT,TRBV14,few,-,15,TRBJ1-1
CSARDGGYTF,TGCAGTGCTAGAGATGGCGGCTACACCTTC,TRBV20-1,-,-,10,TRBJ1-2
CSAHRATGGQETQYF,TGCAGTGCTCACAGGGCGACAGGGGGACAAGAGACCCAGTACTTC,TRBV20-1,-,TRBD1,15,TRBJ2-5
CSAGTVDRSSYNSPLHF,TGCAGCGCTGGGACCGTCGATAGGAGCTCCTATAATTCACCCCTCCACTTT,TRBV20-1,-,-,17,TRBJ1-6
CASSSRDRGRGEQYF,TGTGCCAGCAGTTCCCGGGACAGGGGGCGGGGGGAGCAGTACTTC,TRBV12-3/TRBV12-4,few,TRBD1,15,TRBJ2-7
CASSFGLQDSYEQYF,TGTGCCAGCAGCTTTGGACTCCAGGACAGCTACGAGCAGTACTTC,TRBV5-5,-,-,15,TRBJ2-7
CSASKGTGGSYEQYF,TGCAGTGCTAGTAAAGGGACAGGGGGCTCCTACGAGCAGTACTTC,TRBV20-1,few,TRBD1,15,TRBJ2-7
CASSPKQRSTDTQYF,TGTGCCAGCAGTCCTAAGCAGCGTAGCACAGATACGCAGTATTTT,TRBV6-1,-,-,15,TRBJ2-3
CASSQGTGYYGYTF,TGCGCCAGCAGCCAAGGGACAGGGTACTATGGCTACACCTTC,TRBV4-1,few,TRBD1,14,TRBJ1-2
CASSPVGRQGDNEQFF,TGTGCCAGCAGCCCCGTAGGGCGGCAGGGAGACAATGAGCAGTTCTTC,TRBV7-8,many,-,16,TRBJ2-1
CATSRGERDAYF,TGTGCCACCAGCAGAGGTGAGCGGGACGCGTACTTC,TRBV15,few,TRBD2,12,TRBJ2-7
CSAEGTGGTYEQYF,TGCAGTGCCGAGGGGACAGGGGGGACCTACGAGCAGTACTTC,TRBV20-1,few,TRBD1,14,TRBJ2-7
CASSTRQGLSYEQYF,TGCGCCAGCAGCACCCGACAGGGGCTCTCCTACGAGCAGTACTTC,TRBV5-1,few,TRBD1,15,TRBJ2-7
CSARAARVRYEQYF,TGCAGTGCTAGAGCGGCCAGGGTAAGGTACGAGCAGTACTTC,TRBV20-1,many,-,14,TRBJ2-7
CSGRGWADTQYF,TGCAGTGGGAGGGGGTGGGCAGATACGCAGTATTTT,TRBV20-1,-,-,12,TRBJ2-3
CATRLAQEQFF,TGTGCCACGAGACTAGCTCAGGAGCAGTTCTTC,TRBV3-1,few,TRBD2,11,TRBJ2-1
CASSRRGLAGGEQFF,TGTGCCAGCAGCCGGCGGGGACTAGCGGGGGGGGAGCAGTTCTTC,TRBV12-3/TRBV12-4,few,TRBD2,15,TRBJ2-1